Below, one T cell receptor beta chain is given with its context. Its cognate antigen is unknown. The source of the sample is a study of cytomegalovirus exposure and HLA in healthy donors. Study observations and caveats: A later analysis linked a missense variant in DCLRE1C to the trimming of TCR beta V and J genes. Per a later analysis, HLA-associated TCR beta chains showed more clonal expansion than other, equally common TCR beta chains.

Primers: 60 Vbeta forward and 13 Jbeta reverse. Clones were sequenced by immunoSEQ multiplex PCR, and TCRdb holds only the in-frame ones, with some missing. This sample has some 150,000 clones, with around 79% found just once. Donors consisted of healthy bone marrow donors. The sequenced material came from PBMCs. The source is a woman in her thirties or forties in good health and CMV-seronegative.

The CDR3 region has the DNA TGTGCCAGCAAGGGGACAAGTATCTACGAGCAGTACTTC. Its translation is CASKGTSIYEQYF. J is TRBJ2-7 and V is TRBV28, with D possibly matching TRBD1 (6 bases). This CDR3 is 13 amino acids long. Looked up from germline, CDR1 is MDHEN and CDR2 is SYDVKM. V lost 7 bases to trimming and J lost 3 bases, with 13 bases between them.